This section outlines one T cell receptor (beta chain) sequence together with its context. Data came from immunoSEQ multiplex PCR; TCRdb stores just in-frame clones and leaves some out. The sample lists about 120,000 clones, 88% occurring once. The sample belongs to a study of control samples from healthy donors and cancer patients. The sequencing input was blood. This receptor was obtained from a man aged 35-49 years in good health.

CDR3 in amino acids: CASSQAPQGRNTEAFF. The CDR3, as DNA: TGTGCCAGCAGCCAAGCTCCCCAGGGGCGGAACACTGAAGCTTTCTTT. The chain combines TRBV3-1 (or the pseudogene TRBV3-2) with TRBJ1-1; TRBD1 might be the D (6 bases). Germline V gene data show CDR1 as LGHDT and CDR2 as YNNKEL (reference sequence). This CDR3 contains 16 residues. V lost 1 base and J lost 1, with 13 bases in between.